This T cell receptor (beta chain) was sequenced for a study of shared clonotypes between healthy human individuals. The study, taken as a whole, reports: Clonotype sharing across a few donors was observed for around 4.8% of naive CD4 clonotypes. Richness estimates generally favored naive over memory subsets. Researchers sampled blood only, noting tissue repertoires likely differ. The generation probabilities recorded for non-shared clonotypes fell below those of clonotypes shared by all four donors.

The assay was immunoSEQ multiplex PCR, and TCRdb's table has in-frame clones only and misses some. Counted here are some 2,000,000 clones, roughly 94% occurring once; the ten biggest clones make up approximately 0.13%. Only one count was recorded for this clone. Its specificity is not known. The CDR3 length is 15 residues. The ends were cut back, 1 base at V and 4 bases at J, with 11 bases in the middle. Germline CDR1 is SGHNT and CDR2 is YENEEA. This receptor was obtained from a man between 18 and 29 years old in good health. Sample: naive CD4+ T cells sorted from blood. Indicated subset: CD45RA+ positively selected. The J gene is TRBJ2-1, the V gene TRBV11-3, with a tentative D call TRBD2 (6 bases). The CDR3 spells CASSLGSGVYNEQFF. The CDR3 DNA is TGTGCCAGCAGCTTAGGTAGCGGAGTGTACAATGAGCAGTTCTTC.